The 13 T cell receptor beta chains reported below all come from one sample, sequenced in a study of blood T cell repertoires in COVID-19. Here immunoSEQ multiplex PCR was the method, and the copy in TCRdb shows in-frame clones only, minus some. The data contain some 340,000 clones, around nine tenths of them singletons. The specimen sequenced was PBMCs or T cells enriched from blood (not recorded which). These receptors were obtained from a woman aged 25-40 years who had been exposed to COVID-19.

This clone showed up just a few times. The rearrangement joins TRBV28 to TRBJ1-1; possibly TRBD1 for D (6 bases). Germline loops: CDR1 MDHEN, CDR2 SYDVKM. This CDR3 has 16 residues. Deletions cut 2 bases from V and 1 base from J, with 14 bases between. CDR3: CASSLPLGQKNTEAFF. The CDR3 nucleotides read TGTGCCAGCAGTTTACCCCTTGGACAGAAGAACACTGAAGCTTTCTTT.

The chain combines TRBV6-5 with TRBJ1-6, with 9 bases fitting TRBD1. Germline loops: CDR1 MNHEY, CDR2 SVGAGI. V lost 8 bases, J lost 6 bases, and 8 bases stayed unmatched. The CDR3 is 15 residues long. The CDR3 here is CASYTGGRGNSPLHF. CDR3 coding DNA: TGTGCCAGCTATACAGGGGGCAGGGGTAATTCACCCCTCCACTTT.

The V gene is TRBV5-1, the J gene TRBJ2-7; possible D gene TRBD2, 5 bases. Trimming removed 0 bases from V and 0 bases from J, with 10 bases in between. Looked up from germline, CDR1 is SGHRS and CDR2 is YFSETQ. The length of the CDR3 is 15 residues. The CDR3 spells CASSLGFEGSYEQYF. In DNA, the CDR3 is TGCGCCAGCAGCTTGGGGTTTGAGGGCTCCTACGAGCAGTACTTC.

The chain uses TRBV7-9 and TRBJ1-2; D perhaps matches TRBD1 (6 bases). The CDR3 is made up of 15 amino acids. The germline gives CDR1 SEHNR, CDR2 FQNEAQ (reference sequence). Trimming took 4 bases from V and 7 from J, leaving 19 bases between them. The CDR3 loop reads CASSSAGGQIGGYTF. The CDR3 DNA follows: TGTGCCAGCAGCTCAGCGGGGGGGCAGATCGGTGGCTACACCTTC.

V gene TRBV7-8 combines with J gene TRBJ1-3, with a tentative D call TRBD1 (6 bases). CDR3 size: 15 residues. V was clipped by 1 base and J by 4 bases, with 11 bases between them. Germline V CDR1 and CDR2: SGHVS, FQNEAQ. CDR3 sequence (DNA): TGTGCCAGCAGCTTAGTGCTAGGGGGAGGAAACACCATATATTTT. Translation gives CASSLVLGGGNTIYF.

The sample holds one count of this clone. This rearrangement joins TRBV19 to TRBJ2-2; D not certain. V lost 3 bases and J 7 bases, leaving 12 bases between the germline ends. This CDR3 has 14 amino acids. Germline V gene sequence: CDR1 LNHDA, CDR2 SQIVND (reference sequence). The CDR3 coding sequence is TGTGCCAGTAGTATTGGTCGAGATATCGGGGAGCTGTTTTTT. Translated: CASSIGRDIGELFF.

Of note for this clone: In the same sample, other DNA sequences code for this CDR3. J is TRBJ1-6 and V is TRBV3-1 (or the pseudogene TRBV3-2); D not certain. CDR1 LGHDT and CDR2 YNNKEL come from the germline V gene (reference sequence). V was clipped by 1 base and J by 7 bases, with 8 bases between them. This CDR3 has 14 amino acids. CDR3 loop: CASSQGQANSPLHF. The CDR3 DNA reads as TGTGCCAGCAGCCAAGGCCAGGCGAATTCACCCCTCCACTTT.

The rearrangement links TRBV28 to TRBJ1-2; 12 bases map to TRBD1. The CDR3 is 15 residues long. V trimming: 6 bases; J trimming: 3 bases; junction bases outside the gene matches: 5. CDR1 is MDHEN, CDR2 SYDVKM, per germline. This CDR3 is CASSRDRGLYYGYTF. In DNA form, the CDR3 reads TGTGCCAGCAGCCGGGACAGGGGGCTTTACTATGGCTACACCTTC.

V gene TRBV5-6 combines with J gene TRBJ2-7; D call uncertain. In germline, CDR1 is SGHDT, CDR2 YYEEEE. The CDR3 runs 14 residues. V was cut by 5 bases and J by 2 bases, with 14 bases left in between. CDR3: CASSLDPRAYEQYF. The CDR3 region has the DNA TGTGCCAGCAGTCTTGATCCACGAGCCTACGAGCAGTACTTC.

CDR3 residues: CASSLFRDTETQYF. As DNA, the CDR3 is TGTGCCAGCAGCTTATTTCGGGACACCGAAACCCAGTACTTC. The chain joins TRBV11-2 to TRBJ2-5; possibly TRBD1 for D (6 bases). Deletions cut 2 bases from V and 8 bases from J, with 15 bases between. The CDR3 is 14 residues long. CDR1 is SGHAT, CDR2 FQNNGV, per germline.

The genes are TRBV19 and TRBJ1-5, with 8 positions matching TRBD1. Germline values: CDR1 LNHDA, CDR2 SQIVND (reference sequence). The V gene end was trimmed by 5 bases and the J gene end by 6 bases; junction bases not matched to a gene: 3. The CDR3 sequence is 13 residues long. The CDR3 nucleotides are TGTGCCAGTAGTGACAGGGGACGTCAGCCCCAGCATTTT. It encodes CASSDRGRQPQHF.

The chain recombines TRBV4-1 with TRBJ1-2; 7 bases are shared with TRBD1. V shed 3 bases and J 4 bases; nucleotides not matched to a gene: 17. Germline CDR1 reads MGHRA; CDR2 reads YSYEKL. CDR3 length: 18 residues. The CDR3 region has the DNA TGCGCCAGCAGCCACCCAAAGGGGGGATCAGGGGGTGGCTATGGCTACACCTTC. Residues: CASSHPKGGSGGGYGYTF.

V and J are TRBV6-5 and TRBJ2-4; D might be TRBD2 (6 bases). The CDR3 extends over 11 amino acids. Germline V gene data show CDR1 as MNHEY and CDR2 as SVGAGI. Trimming took off 5 bases at V and 9 bases at J, with 8 bases between the two ends. This chain's CDR3 is CASSQGGIQYF. The CDR3 coding sequence is TGTGCCAGCAGTCAGGGAGGCATTCAGTACTTC.